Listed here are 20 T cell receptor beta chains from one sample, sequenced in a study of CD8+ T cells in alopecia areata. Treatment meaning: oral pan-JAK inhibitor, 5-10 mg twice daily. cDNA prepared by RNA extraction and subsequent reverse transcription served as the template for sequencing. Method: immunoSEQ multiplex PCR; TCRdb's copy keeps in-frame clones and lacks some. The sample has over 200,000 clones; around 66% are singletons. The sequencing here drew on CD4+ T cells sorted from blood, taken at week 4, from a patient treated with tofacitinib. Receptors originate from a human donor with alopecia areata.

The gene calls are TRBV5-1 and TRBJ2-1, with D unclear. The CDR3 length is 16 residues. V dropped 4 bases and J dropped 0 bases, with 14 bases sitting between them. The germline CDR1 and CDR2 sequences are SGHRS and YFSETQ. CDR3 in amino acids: CASSINALSSYNEQFF. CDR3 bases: TGCGCCAGCAGCATTAACGCGTTGAGCTCCTACAATGAGCAGTTCTTC.

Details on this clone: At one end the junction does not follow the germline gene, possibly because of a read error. CDR3 protein: CASSWYSEQFF. The CDR3 coding sequence is TGTGCCAGCAGTTGGTACAGTGAGCAGTTCTTC. This rearrangement joins TRBV27 to TRBJ2-1; D gene unclear. The germline V gene has CDR1 MNHEY and CDR2 SMNVEV (reference sequence). The CDR3 has 11 amino acids.

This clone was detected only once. CDR3 residues: CASSPTGAGEQFF. The CDR3, as DNA: TGTGCCAGCAGCCCCACAGGTGCTGGTGAGCAGTTCTTC. J is TRBJ2-1 and V is TRBV11-2; perhaps TRBD1 as D (5 bases). This CDR3 is built from 13 residues. Germline V gene lookup returns CDR1 SGHAT and CDR2 FQNNGV. Trimming removed 5 bases from V and 9 bases from J, with 14 bases in between.

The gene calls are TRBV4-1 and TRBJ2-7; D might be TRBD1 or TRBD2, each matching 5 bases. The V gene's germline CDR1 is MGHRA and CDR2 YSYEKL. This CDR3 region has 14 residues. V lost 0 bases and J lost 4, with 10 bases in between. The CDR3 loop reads CASSQDPWGYEQYF. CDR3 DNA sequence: TGCGCCAGCAGCCAAGACCCCTGGGGGTACGAGCAGTACTTC.

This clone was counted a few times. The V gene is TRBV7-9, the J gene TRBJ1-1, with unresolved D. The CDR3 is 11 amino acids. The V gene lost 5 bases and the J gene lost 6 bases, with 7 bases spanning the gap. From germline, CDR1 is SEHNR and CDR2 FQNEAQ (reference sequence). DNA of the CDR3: TGTGCCAGCAGCATTAGGGCTGAAGCTTTCTTT. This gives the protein CASSIRAEAFF.

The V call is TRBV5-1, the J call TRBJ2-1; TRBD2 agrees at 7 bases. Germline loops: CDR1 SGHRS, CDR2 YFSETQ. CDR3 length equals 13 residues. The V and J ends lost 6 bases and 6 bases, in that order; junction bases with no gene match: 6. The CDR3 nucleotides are TGCGCCAGCACAAACGAGCGGGGCAATGAGCAGTTCTTC. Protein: CASTNERGNEQFF.

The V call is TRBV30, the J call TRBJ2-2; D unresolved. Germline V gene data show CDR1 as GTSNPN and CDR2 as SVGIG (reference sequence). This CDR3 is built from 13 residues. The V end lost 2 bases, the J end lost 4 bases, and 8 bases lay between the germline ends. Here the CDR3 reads CAWSTQRTGELFF. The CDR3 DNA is TGTGCCTGGAGTACCCAGCGCACCGGGGAGCTGTTTTTT.

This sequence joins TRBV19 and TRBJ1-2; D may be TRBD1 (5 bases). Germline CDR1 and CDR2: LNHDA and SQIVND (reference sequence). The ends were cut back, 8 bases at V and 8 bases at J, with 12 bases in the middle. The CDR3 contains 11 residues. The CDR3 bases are TGTGCCAGTGGGACGACTAGGGGCTACACCTTC. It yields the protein CASGTTRGYTF.

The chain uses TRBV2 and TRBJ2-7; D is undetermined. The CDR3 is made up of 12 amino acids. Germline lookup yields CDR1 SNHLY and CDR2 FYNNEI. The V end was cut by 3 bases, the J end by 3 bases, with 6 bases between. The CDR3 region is CASSDDGYEQYF. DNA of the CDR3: TGTGCCAGCAGTGATGACGGCTACGAGCAGTACTTC.

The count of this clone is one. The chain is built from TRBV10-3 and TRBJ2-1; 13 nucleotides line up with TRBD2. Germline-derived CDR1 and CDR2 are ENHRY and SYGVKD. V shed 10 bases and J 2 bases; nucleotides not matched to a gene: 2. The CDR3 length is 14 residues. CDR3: CATTSGGAYNEQFF. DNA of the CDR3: TGTGCCACCACTAGCGGGGGGGCCTACAATGAGCAGTTCTTC.

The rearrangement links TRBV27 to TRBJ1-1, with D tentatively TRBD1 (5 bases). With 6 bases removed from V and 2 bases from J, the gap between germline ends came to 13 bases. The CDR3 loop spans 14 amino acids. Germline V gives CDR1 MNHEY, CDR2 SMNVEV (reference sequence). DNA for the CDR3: TGTGCCAGCAGCCCCGACAGAGTCAACACTGAAGCTTTCTTT. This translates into CASSPDRVNTEAFF.

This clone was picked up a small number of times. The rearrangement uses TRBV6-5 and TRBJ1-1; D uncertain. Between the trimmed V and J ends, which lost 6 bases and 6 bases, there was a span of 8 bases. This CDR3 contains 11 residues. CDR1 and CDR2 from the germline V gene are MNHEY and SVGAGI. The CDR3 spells CASSNRAEAFF. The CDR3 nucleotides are TGTGCCAGCAGCAACCGGGCTGAAGCTTTCTTT.

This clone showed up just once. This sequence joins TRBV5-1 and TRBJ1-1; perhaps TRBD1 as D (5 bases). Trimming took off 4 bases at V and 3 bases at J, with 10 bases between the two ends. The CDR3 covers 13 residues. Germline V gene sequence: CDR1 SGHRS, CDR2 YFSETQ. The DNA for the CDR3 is TGCGCCAGCAGCCCCAGGGTAGACACTGAAGCTTTCTTT. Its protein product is CASSPRVDTEAFF.

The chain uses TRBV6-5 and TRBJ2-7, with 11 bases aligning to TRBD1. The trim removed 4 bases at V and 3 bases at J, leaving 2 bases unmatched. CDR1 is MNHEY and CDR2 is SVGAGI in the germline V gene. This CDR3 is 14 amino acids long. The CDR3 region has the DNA TGTGCCAGCAGTTTGGGACAGGGGGACTACGAGCAGTACTTC. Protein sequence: CASSLGQGDYEQYF.

CDR3 sequence (DNA): TGCGCCAGCAGCCCCCCCGGGCGCATGTCCTCTGAAGCTTTCTTT. It is translated as CASSPPGRMSSEAFF. The chain is built from TRBV5-1 and TRBJ1-1; the D is unclear. The V and J ends lost 4 bases and 6 bases respectively, with 19 bases between them. Looked up from germline, CDR1 is SGHRS and CDR2 is YFSETQ. The CDR3 contains 15 residues.

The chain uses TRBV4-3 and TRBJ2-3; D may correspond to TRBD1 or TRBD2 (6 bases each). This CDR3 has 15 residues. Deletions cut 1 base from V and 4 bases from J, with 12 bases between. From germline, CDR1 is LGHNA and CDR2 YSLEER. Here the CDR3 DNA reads TGCGCCAGCAGCCAAGCCGGGGGCGCCTCAGATACGCAGTATTTT. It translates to CASSQAGGASDTQYF.

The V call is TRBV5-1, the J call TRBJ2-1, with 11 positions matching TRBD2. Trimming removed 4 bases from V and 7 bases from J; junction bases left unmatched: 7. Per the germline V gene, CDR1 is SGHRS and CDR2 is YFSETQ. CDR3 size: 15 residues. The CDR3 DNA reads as TGCGCCAGCAGCCCGTTAGCGGGGGGGCGTAATGAGCAGTTCTTC. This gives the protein CASSPLAGGRNEQFF.

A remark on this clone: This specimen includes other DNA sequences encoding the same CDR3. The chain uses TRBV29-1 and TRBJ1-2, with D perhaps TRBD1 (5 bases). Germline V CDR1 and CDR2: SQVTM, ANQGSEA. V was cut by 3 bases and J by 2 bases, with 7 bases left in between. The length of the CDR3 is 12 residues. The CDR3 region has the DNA TGCAGCGTTGACTCAGGGAACTATGGCTACACCTTC. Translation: CSVDSGNYGYTF. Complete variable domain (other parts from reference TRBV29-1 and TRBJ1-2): SAVISQKPSRDICQRGTSLTIQCQVDSQVTMMFWYRQQPGQSLTLIATANQGSEATYESGFVIDKFPISRPNLTFSTLTVSNMSPEDSSIYLCSVDSGNYGYTFGSGTRLTVV.

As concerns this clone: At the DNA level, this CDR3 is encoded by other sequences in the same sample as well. CDR3 residues: CAWSGGGGYTF. The CDR3 DNA reads TGTGCCTGGAGCGGAGGGGGTGGCTACACCTTC. The J gene is TRBJ1-2, the V gene TRBV30, with TRBD1 as a possible D gene (6 bases). The CDR3 extends over 11 amino acids. V was trimmed by 3 bases and J by 7 bases, leaving 9 bases between them. CDR1 is GTSNPN and CDR2 is SVGIG in the germline V gene (reference sequence).

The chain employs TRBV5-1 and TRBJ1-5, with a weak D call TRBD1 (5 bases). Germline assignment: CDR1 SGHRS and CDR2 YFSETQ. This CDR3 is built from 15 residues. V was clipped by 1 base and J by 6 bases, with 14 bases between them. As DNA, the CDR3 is TGCGCCAGCAGCTTGCAGGGCGAGACGAGTCAGCCCCAGCATTTT. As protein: CASSLQGETSQPQHF. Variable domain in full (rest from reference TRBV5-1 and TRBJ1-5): KAGVTQTPRYLIKTRGQQVTLSCSPISGHRSVSWYQQTPGQGLQFLFEYFSETQRNKGNFPGRFSGRQFSNSRSEMNVSTLELGDSALYLCASSLQGETSQPQHFGDGTRLSIL.